These 9 T cell receptor beta chains came from one sample sequenced in a study of a mutant IDH1 vaccine in newly diagnosed glioma. The repertoire was sequenced with immunoSEQ multiplex PCR; TCRdb's copy has only in-frame clones and lacks some. The table records roughly 30,000 clones, approximately 77% of them present only once. Time point here: week 35, safety follow-up. Doses consisted of 300 ug of mutant IDH1 20-mer peptide each, paired with topical imiquimod. No antigen is known for these receptors. The sequencing used PBMCs, collected from a glioma patient whose treatment included an IDH1 peptide vaccine. These receptors all stem from a man younger than 45 with glioma.

The gene calls are TRBV6-6 and TRBJ1-1, with D perhaps TRBD1 (6 bases). CDR1 is MNHNY and CDR2 is SVGAGI in the germline V gene (reference sequence). The ends were cut back, 5 bases at V and 1 base at J, with 11 bases in the middle. This CDR3 is 14 amino acids long. CDR3: CASSIGGENTEAFF. The CDR3 DNA reads as TGTGCCAGCAGTATAGGGGGGGAGAACACTGAAGCTTTCTTT.

This clone occurred a few times. This chain connects TRBV19 to TRBJ2-7; possibly TRBD1 for D (6 bases). Trimming removed 4 bases from V and 5 bases from J, with 15 bases in between. The CDR3 extends over 14 amino acids. The V gene's germline CDR1 is LNHDA and CDR2 SQIVND (reference sequence). In DNA, the CDR3 is TGTGCCAGTAGTAGACAGGCGAGGGGCAACGAGCAGTACTTC. Protein: CASSRQARGNEQYF.

The chain employs TRBV4-2 and TRBJ2-2, with unresolved D. The CDR3 is 12 residues long. CDR1 LGHNA and CDR2 YNFKEQ come from the germline V gene. The ends were cut back, 7 bases at V and 4 bases at J, with 7 bases in the middle. CDR3 region: CASMSFTGELFF. The DNA of the CDR3 is TGTGCCAGCATGTCTTTCACCGGGGAGCTGTTTTTT.

CDR3 sequence reads: CASSVRDRGFSGELFF. The DNA of the CDR3 is TGTGCCAGCAGCGTGCGGGACAGGGGGTTTTCCGGGGAGCTGTTTTTT. This chain links TRBV5-4 with TRBJ2-2; 11 bases are shared with TRBD1. The V segment lost 4 bases and the J segment 6 bases; nucleotides outside the gene matches: 8. The CDR3 consists of 16 residues. The germline CDR1 and CDR2 sequences are SGHNT and YYREEE (reference sequence).

The chain combines TRBV30 with TRBJ1-3; D might be TRBD1 (5 bases). The CDR3 has 11 amino acids. Deletions cut 1 base from V and 8 bases from J, with 6 bases between. In germline, CDR1 is GTSNPN, CDR2 SVGIG (reference sequence). CDR3 sequence reads: CAWSGGDTIYF. CDR3 nucleotides: TGTGCCTGGAGTGGGGGGGACACCATATATTTT.

The chain couples TRBV23-1 to TRBJ2-2; TRBD1 matches at 8 bases. TRBV23-1 is labeled an ORF, and its function is uncertain. J gave up 2 bases and V 4 bases, and 6 bases lay outside the gene matches. The length of the CDR3 is 16 residues. The CDR3 protein is CASSPRQGSNTGELFF. The CDR3 region has the DNA TGCGCCAGCAGTCCCAGACAGGGGAGCAACACCGGGGAGCTGTTTTTT.

This chain links TRBV6-6 with TRBJ2-7, with D unresolved. This CDR3 comprises 15 residues. V was trimmed by 7 bases and J by 2 bases, leaving 18 bases between them. Looked up from germline, CDR1 is MNHNY and CDR2 is SVGAGI (reference sequence). CDR3 sequence: CASIPGPVVPYEQYF. The CDR3 DNA reads as TGTGCCAGCATTCCCGGGCCAGTAGTCCCCTACGAGCAGTACTTC.

V usage is TRBV18 and J usage is TRBJ2-7; D tentatively fits TRBD1 or TRBD2 (5 bases each). CDR3 length: 13 amino acids. V shed 3 bases and J shed 6 bases, with 12 bases lying between them. Germline assignment: CDR1 KGHSH and CDR2 LQKENI. CDR3 DNA sequence: TGTGCCAGCTCACCGCTCGAGAGGGGCGAGCAGTACTTC. Its protein is CASSPLERGEQYF.

The rearrangement joins TRBV4-1 to TRBJ2-3; no definite D call. Germline assignment: CDR1 MGHRA and CDR2 YSYEKL. This CDR3 region has 11 residues. Trimming removed 2 bases from V and 10 bases from J, with 7 bases in between. The CDR3 loop reads CASSQLGAQYF. The CDR3 coding sequence is TGCGCCAGCAGCCAACTAGGTGCGCAGTATTTT.